The TCR beta chain described here comes from a study of T cells in localized non-small cell lung cancer. Whole-study findings and limits: Of the tissues analyzed, uninvolved adjacent lung showed maximal T cell clonality, greater than tumor. Adjacent lung exhibited a median of 57 among the 100 most abundant tumor clones. Because researchers sequenced only one region of the tumor, heterogeneity is still possible.

With regard to this clone: Antigen unknown.

TCRdb keeps only in-frame clones here, not all; method: immunoSEQ multiplex PCR. The sample records 40,000 to 50,000 clones, about 85% being singletons. The CDR3 length is 19 residues. Germline V gene sequence: CDR1 SEHNR, CDR2 FQNEAQ (reference sequence). V shed 5 bases, J shed 2 bases, and the junction held 17 bases outside the gene matches. V is TRBV7-9 and J is TRBJ2-3, with 9 bases identical to TRBD1. The sample consisted of peripheral blood, taken before any cancer treatment. The sequence derives from a woman aged 18-49 years with stage III lung adenocarcinoma. The CDR3 here is CASSPNWDREGTNTDTQYF. The CDR3 DNA reads as TGTGCCAGCAGCCCGAACTGGGACAGGGAGGGGACTAACACAGATACGCAGTATTTT.